The clone carrying this T cell receptor beta chain has only a few counts. Antigen unknown. Investigators amplified TCR beta CDR3 regions from RNA transcripts. HTBI primers served in a first-round RT-PCR, which a second-round multiplex PCR followed. TCRdb called the multiplex PCR reads again in MiXCR, with one record for every CDR3 protein. The data contain 400,000 to 450,000 distinct CDR3 sequences, roughly 20% of them singletons. The data belong to a study of Graves' ophthalmopathy and Graves' hyperthyroidism. Points from the study as a whole: With less than 90% sensitivity and roughly 77% specificity, a 13-signature model separated ophthalmopathy from stable hyperthyroidism. Detection in blood was also observed for most expanded thyroid clonotypes above 0.001 frequency.

This CDR3 spans 13 amino acids. Germline CDR1 is SGHDT and CDR2 is YYEEEE. V was pared by 8 bases and J by 1 base, with 12 bases between. The authors isolated PBMCs from over 7.5 ml of fresh peripheral blood. The receptor was derived from a woman between 18 and 29 years old with stable Graves' hyperthyroidism. The material sequenced was peripheral blood. The chain combines TRBV5-6 with TRBJ2-5; D perhaps matches TRBD1 (5 bases). The CDR3 DNA sequence: TGTGCCAGTGAAGGGGCTAGCCAAGAGACCCAGTACTTC. It specifies CASEGASQETQYF.